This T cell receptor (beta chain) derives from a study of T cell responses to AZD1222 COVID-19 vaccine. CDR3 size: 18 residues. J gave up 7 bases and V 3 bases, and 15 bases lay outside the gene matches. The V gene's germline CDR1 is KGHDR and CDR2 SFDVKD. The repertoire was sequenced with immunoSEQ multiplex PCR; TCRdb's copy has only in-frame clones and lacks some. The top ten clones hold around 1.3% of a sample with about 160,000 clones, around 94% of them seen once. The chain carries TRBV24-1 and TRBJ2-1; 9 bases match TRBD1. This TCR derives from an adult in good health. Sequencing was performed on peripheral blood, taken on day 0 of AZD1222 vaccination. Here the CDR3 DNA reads TGTGCCACCAGTGATCACGGACAGGGGACGGGGGCGGTAAATGAGCAGTTCTTC. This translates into CATSDHGQGTGAVNEQFF.